This T cell receptor beta chain was documented in a study of shared clonotypes between healthy human individuals. Here immunoSEQ multiplex PCR was the method, and the copy in TCRdb shows in-frame clones only, minus some. The data contain millions of clones, around nine tenths of them singletons. Per germline, CDR1 LNHDA and CDR2 SQIVND (reference sequence). CDR3 length: 17 amino acids. V gave up 0 bases and J gave up 0 bases; unmatched junction bases: 7. The TCR sequence derives from a man aged 18 to 30 in good health. The specimen sequenced was naive CD4+ T cells sorted from blood. The subset was: CD45RA+ positively selected. The J gene is TRBJ2-5, the V gene TRBV19; 7 nucleotides agree with TRBD2. The CDR3 sequence: CASSIDLWGGNQETQYF. For the CDR3, the DNA is TGTGCCAGTAGTATAGATCTATGGGGGGGGAACCAAGAGACCCAGTACTTC.